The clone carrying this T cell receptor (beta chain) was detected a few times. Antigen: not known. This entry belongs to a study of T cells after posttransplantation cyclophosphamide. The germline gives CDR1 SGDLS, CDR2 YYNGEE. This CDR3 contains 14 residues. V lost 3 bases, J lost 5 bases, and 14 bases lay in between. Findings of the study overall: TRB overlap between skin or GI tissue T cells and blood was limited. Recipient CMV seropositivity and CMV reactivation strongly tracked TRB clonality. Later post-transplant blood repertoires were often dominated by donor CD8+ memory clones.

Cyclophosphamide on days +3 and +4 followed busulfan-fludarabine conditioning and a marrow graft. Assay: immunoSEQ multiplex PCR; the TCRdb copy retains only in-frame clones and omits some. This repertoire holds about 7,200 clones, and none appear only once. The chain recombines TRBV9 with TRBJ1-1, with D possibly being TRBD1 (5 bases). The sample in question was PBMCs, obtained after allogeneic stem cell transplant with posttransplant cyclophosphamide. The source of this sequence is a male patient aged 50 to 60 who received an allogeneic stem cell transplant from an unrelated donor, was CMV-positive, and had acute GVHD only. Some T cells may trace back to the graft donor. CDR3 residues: CASSAGWGGTEAFF. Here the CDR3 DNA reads TGTGCCAGCAGCGCCGGGTGGGGGGGGACTGAAGCTTTCTTT.